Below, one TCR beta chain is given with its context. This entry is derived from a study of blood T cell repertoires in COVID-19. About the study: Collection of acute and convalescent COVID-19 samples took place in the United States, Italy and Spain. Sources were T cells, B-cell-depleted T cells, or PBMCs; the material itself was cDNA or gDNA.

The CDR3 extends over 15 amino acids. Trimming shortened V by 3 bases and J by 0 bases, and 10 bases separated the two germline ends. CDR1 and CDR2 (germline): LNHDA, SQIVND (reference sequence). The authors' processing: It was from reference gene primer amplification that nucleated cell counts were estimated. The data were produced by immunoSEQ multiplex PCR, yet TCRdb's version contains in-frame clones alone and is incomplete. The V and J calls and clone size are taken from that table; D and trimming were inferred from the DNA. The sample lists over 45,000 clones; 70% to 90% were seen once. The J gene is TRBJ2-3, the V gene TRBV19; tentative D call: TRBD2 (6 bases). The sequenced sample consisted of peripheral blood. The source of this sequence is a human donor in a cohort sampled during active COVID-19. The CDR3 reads CASSIAGTSTDTQYF. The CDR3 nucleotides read TGTGCCAGTAGTATTGCGGGGACTAGCACAGATACGCAGTATTTT. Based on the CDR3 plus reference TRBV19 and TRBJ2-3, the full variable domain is DGGITQSPKYLFRKEGQNVTLSCEQNLNHDAMYWYRQDPGQGLRLIYYSQIVNDFQKGDIAEGYSVSREKKESFPLTVTSAQKNPTAFYLCASSIAGTSTDTQYFGPGTRLTVL.